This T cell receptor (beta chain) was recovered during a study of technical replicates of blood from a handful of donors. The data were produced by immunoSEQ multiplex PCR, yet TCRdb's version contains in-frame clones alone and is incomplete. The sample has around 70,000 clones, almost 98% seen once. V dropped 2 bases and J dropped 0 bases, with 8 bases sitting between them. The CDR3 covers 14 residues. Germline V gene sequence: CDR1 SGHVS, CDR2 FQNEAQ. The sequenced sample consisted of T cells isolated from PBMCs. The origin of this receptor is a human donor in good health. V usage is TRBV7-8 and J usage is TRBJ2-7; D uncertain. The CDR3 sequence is CASSLLYFSYEQYF. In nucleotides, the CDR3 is TGTGCCAGCAGCTTATTATACTTCTCCTACGAGCAGTACTTC.